The present T cell receptor beta chain was sequenced within a study of T cell responses to AZD1222 COVID-19 vaccine. Points from the study as a whole: Reports indicate that nearly half of spike-specific TCRs are directed at unmutated variant regions. Once two AZD1222 doses were given, Spike-specific TCR breadth and depth went up. White British people made up most donors, females outnumbered males, and clonal diversity was possibly underestimated.

The V and J ends lost 6 bases and 8 bases respectively, with 13 bases between them. The CDR3 is 11 amino acids. Germline V gene lookup returns CDR1 DFQATT and CDR2 SNEGSKA (reference sequence). Details on this clone: The antigen remains undetermined.

Assay: immunoSEQ multiplex PCR; the TCRdb copy retains only in-frame clones and omits some. Seen here are 90,000 to 120,000 clones, about nine tenths observed once, and the top ten hold around a sixth. The sequenced sample was peripheral blood, obtained on day 0 of AZD1222 vaccination. The chain has TRBV20-1 and TRBJ1-1; D uncertain. The sequence came from an adult in good health. As DNA, the CDR3 is TGCAGTGCCCGGGCTCTCCCCGAAGCTTTCTTT. Translated: CSARALPEAFF.